The clone carrying this T cell receptor (beta chain) was seen a few times. From the 5' RACE reads, TCRdb called clonotypes with MiXCR, one entry per CDR3 protein. The table shows some 100,000 distinct CDR3 sequences, with 11% occurring only once. V was clipped by 9 bases and J by 0 bases, with 9 bases between them. The CDR3 runs to 13 residues. The germline V gene encodes CDR1 MNHEY and CDR2 SMNVEV (reference sequence). This entry belongs to a study of T-cell memory formation after mild COVID-19. This TCR came from a man younger than 30 who had mild COVID-19 (a few samples of this study predate the infection). Cell type and time point are not known. The chain has TRBV27 and TRBJ1-5; weak D call: TRBD1 (6 bases). Sequenced sample: PBMCs or a T cell subset sorted from them (not recorded which). Here the CDR3 reads CASGQYSNQPQHF. Here the CDR3 DNA reads TGTGCCAGTGGACAGTATAGCAATCAGCCCCAGCATTTT.